This T cell receptor (beta chain) was captured in a study of cytomegalovirus exposure and HLA in healthy donors. Germline CDR1 is LNHDA and CDR2 is SQIVND (reference sequence). The V and J ends lost 5 bases and 2 bases, in that order; junction bases with no gene match: 5. There are 14 residues in the CDR3. The PCR had 60 Vbeta and 13 Jbeta primers. The repertoire was sequenced with immunoSEQ multiplex PCR; TCRdb's copy has only in-frame clones and lacks some. In the table there are about 94,000 clones, 50% to 80% of which are singletons. This receptor was taken from a man under 40 in good health and CMV-seronegative. Source material: PBMCs. The V call is TRBV19, the J call TRBJ2-7, with 8 nucleotides matching TRBD2. CDR3 in DNA: TGTGCCAGTAGTTCGGGACTAGGTGCCTACGAGCAGTACTTC. This codes for CASSSGLGAYEQYF.